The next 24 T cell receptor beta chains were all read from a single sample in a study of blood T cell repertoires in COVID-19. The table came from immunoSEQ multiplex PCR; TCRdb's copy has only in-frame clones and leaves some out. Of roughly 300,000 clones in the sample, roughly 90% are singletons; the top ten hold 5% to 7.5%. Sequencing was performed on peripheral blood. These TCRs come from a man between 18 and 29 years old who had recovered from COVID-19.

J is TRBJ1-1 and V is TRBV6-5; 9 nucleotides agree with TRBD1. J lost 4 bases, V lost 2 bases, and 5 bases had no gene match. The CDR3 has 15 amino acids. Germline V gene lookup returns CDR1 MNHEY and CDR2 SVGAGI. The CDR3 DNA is TGTGCCAGCAGTTACGGGACAGGGTACGGCACTGAAGCTTTCTTT. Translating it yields CASSYGTGYGTEAFF.

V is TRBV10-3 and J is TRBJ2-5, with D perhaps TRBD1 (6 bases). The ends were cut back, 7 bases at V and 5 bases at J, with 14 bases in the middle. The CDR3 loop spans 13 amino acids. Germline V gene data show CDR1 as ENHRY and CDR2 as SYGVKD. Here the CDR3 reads CAITRTAQETQYF. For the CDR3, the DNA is TGTGCCATCACTAGGACAGCCCAGGAGACCCAGTACTTC.

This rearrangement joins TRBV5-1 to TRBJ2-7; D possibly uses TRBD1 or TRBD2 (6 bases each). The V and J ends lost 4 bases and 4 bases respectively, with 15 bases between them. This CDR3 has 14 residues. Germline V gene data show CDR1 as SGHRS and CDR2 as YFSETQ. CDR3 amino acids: CASSVGLQGYEQYF. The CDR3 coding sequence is TGCGCCAGCAGCGTGGGACTCCAGGGGTACGAGCAGTACTTC.

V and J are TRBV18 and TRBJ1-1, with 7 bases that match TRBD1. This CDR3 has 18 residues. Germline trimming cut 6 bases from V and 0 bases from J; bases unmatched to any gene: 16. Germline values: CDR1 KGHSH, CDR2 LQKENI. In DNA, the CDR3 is TGTGCCAGCTCTATCGGAGGGTGGACAGGTGCCATGAACACTGAAGCTTTCTTT. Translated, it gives CASSIGGWTGAMNTEAFF.

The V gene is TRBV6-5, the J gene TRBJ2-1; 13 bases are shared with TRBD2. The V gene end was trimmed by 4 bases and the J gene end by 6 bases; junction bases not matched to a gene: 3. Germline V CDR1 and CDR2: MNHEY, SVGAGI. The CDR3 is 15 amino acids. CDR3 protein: CASSSRLAGGNEQFF. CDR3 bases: TGTGCCAGCAGTTCCAGACTAGCGGGAGGCAATGAGCAGTTCTTC.

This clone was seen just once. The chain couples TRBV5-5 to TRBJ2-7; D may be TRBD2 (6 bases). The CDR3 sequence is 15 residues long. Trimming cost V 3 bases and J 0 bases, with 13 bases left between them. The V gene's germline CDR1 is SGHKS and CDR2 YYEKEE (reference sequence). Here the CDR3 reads CASSSGTFSSYEQYF. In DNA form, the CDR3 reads TGTGCCAGCAGCTCAGGGACTTTTAGCTCCTACGAGCAGTACTTC.

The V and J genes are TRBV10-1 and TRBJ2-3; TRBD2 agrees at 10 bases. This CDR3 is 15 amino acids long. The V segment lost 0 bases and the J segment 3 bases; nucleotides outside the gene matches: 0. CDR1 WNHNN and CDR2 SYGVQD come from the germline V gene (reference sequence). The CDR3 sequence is CASSESTSGTDTQYF. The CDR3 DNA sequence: TGCGCCAGCAGTGAGTCGACTAGCGGGACAGATACGCAGTATTTT.

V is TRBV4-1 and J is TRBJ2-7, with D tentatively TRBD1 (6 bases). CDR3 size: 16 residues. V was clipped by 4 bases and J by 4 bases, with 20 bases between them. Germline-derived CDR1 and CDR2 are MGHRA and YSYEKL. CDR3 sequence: CASSPRPGAPLYEQYF. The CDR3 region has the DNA TGCGCCAGCAGCCCTCGGCCAGGGGCCCCCCTATACGAGCAGTACTTC.

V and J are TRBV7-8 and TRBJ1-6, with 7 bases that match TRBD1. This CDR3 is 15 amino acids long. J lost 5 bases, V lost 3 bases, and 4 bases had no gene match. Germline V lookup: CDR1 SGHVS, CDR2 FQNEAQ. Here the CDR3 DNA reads TGTGCCAGCAGCTTTGGACAGGTGAATAATTCACCCCTCCACTTT. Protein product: CASSFGQVNNSPLHF.

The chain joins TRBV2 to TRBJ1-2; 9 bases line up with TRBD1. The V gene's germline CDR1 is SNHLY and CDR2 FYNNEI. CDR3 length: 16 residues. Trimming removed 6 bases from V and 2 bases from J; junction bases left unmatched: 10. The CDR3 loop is CASRDRTGQGNYGYTF. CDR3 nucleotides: TGTGCCAGCAGAGACAGAACGGGACAGGGAAACTATGGCTACACCTTC.

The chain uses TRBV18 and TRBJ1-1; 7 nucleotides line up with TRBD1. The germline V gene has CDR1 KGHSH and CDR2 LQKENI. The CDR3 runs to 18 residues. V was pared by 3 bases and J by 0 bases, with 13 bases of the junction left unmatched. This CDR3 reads CASSPTGVASDMNTEAFF. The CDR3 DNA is TGTGCCAGCTCACCCACAGGGGTCGCGTCCGACATGAACACTGAAGCTTTCTTT.

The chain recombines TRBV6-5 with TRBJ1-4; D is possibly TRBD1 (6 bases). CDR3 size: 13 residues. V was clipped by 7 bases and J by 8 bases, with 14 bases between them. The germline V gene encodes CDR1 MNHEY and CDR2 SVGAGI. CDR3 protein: CASKDSRGEKLFF. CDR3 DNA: TGTGCCAGCAAGGACAGCCGAGGGGAAAAACTGTTTTTT.

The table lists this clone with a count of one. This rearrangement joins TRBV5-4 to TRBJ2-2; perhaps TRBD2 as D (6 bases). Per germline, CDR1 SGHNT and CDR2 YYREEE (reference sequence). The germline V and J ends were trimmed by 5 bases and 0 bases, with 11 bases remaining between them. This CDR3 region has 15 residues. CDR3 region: CASRAGTPNTGELFF. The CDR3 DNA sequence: TGTGCCAGCAGAGCCGGGACTCCGAACACCGGGGAGCTGTTTTTT.

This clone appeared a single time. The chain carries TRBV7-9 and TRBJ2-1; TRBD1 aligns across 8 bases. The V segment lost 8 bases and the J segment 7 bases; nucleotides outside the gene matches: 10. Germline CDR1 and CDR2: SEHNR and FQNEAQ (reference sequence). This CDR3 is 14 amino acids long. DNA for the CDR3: TGTGCCAGCTGGCTTGGACAGGGTCAAAATGAGCAGTTCTTC. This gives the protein CASWLGQGQNEQFF.

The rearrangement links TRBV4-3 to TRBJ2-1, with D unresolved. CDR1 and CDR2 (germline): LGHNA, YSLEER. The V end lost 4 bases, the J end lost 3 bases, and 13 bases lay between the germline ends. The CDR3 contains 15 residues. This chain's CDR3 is CASSPGPTGYNEQFF. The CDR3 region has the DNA TGCGCCAGCAGCCCGGGTCCCACGGGCTACAATGAGCAGTTCTTC.

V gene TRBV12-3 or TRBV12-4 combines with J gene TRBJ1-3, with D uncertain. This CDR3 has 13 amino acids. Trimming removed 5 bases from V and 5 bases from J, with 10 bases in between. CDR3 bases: TGTGCCAGCAGTCCAACGGTCAGAAACACCATATATTTT. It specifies CASSPTVRNTIYF.

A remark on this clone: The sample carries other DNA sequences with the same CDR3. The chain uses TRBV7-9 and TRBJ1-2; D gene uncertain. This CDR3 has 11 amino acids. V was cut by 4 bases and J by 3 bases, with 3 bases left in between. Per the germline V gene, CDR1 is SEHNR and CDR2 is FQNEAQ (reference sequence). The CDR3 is CASSSDYGYTF. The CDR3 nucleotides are TGTGCCAGCAGCTCGGACTATGGCTACACCTTC.

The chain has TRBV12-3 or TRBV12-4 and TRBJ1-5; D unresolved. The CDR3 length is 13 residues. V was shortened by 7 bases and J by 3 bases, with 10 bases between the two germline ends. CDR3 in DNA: TGTGCCAGCACCCCACAGCTCAATCAGCCCCAGCATTTT. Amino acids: CASTPQLNQPQHF.

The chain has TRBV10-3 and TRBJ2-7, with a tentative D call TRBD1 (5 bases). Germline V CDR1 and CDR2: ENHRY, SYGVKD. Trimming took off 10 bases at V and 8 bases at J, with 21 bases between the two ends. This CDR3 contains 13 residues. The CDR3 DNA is TGTGCCACCCGACCCAGGGCCGCTTTCCAGCAGTACTTC. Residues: CATRPRAAFQQYF.

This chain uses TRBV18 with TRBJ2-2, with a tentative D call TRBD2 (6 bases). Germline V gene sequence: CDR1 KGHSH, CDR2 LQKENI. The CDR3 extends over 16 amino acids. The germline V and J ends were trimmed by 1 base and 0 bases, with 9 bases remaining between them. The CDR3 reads CASSPRSGANTGELFF. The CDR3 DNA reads TGTGCCAGCTCACCACGGTCGGGGGCGAACACCGGGGAGCTGTTTTTT. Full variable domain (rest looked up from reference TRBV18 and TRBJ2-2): NAGVMQNPRHLVRRRGQEARLRCSPMKGHSHVYWYRQLPEEGLKFMVYLQKENIIDESGMPKERFSAEFPKEGPSILRIQQVVRGDSAAYFCASSPRSGANTGELFFGEGSRLTVL.

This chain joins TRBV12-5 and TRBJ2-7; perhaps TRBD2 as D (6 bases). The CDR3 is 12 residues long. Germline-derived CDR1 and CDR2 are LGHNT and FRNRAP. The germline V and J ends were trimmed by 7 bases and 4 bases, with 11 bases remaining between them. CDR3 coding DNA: TGTGCTAGTGCCCCTGGGGGGTACGAGCAGTACTTC. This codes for CASAPGGYEQYF.

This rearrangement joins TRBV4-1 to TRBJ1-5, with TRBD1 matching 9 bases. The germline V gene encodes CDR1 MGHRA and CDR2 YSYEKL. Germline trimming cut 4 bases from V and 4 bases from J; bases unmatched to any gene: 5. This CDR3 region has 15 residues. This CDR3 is CASSRTGGVNQPQHF. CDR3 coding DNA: TGCGCCAGCAGCCGAACAGGGGGCGTGAATCAGCCCCAGCATTTT.

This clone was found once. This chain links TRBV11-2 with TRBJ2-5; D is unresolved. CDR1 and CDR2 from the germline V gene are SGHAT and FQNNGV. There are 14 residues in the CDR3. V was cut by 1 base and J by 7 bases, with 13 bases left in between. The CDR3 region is CASSLGAASGTQYF. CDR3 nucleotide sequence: TGTGCCAGCAGCTTAGGAGCAGCATCAGGGACCCAGTACTTC.

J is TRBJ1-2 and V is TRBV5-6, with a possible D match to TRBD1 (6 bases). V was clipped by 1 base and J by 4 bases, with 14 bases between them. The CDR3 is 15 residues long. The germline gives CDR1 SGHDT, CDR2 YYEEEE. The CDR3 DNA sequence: TGTGCCAGCAGCTTGTTTTCGCAGGGGAGCTATGGCTACACCTTC. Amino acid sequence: CASSLFSQGSYGYTF.